This T cell receptor (beta chain) was recorded in a study of cytomegalovirus exposure and HLA in healthy donors. Findings and caveats of the study: Sequencing depth across donors, presence/absence analyses assumed, was roughly uniform.

The CDR3 covers 15 residues. V dropped 2 bases and J dropped 7; count of bases not matched to a gene: 7. Germline V lookup: CDR1 SGHRS, CDR2 YFSETQ. A multiplex PCR was run with 60 Vbeta primers and 13 Jbeta primers. Only in-frame clones appear in the TCRdb table, and some are missing; sequencing was by immunoSEQ multiplex PCR. The listing contains around 140,000 clones. About this clone itself: The antigen is not known.

The sample taken for sequencing was PBMCs. The source of this sequence is a male donor in good health and CMV-seronegative. The chain links TRBV5-1 to TRBJ2-2; 8 bases line up with TRBD1. The CDR3 here is CASSFGQGGYGELFF. Here the CDR3 DNA reads TGCGCCAGCAGCTTCGGACAGGGCGGGTACGGGGAGCTGTTTTTT.